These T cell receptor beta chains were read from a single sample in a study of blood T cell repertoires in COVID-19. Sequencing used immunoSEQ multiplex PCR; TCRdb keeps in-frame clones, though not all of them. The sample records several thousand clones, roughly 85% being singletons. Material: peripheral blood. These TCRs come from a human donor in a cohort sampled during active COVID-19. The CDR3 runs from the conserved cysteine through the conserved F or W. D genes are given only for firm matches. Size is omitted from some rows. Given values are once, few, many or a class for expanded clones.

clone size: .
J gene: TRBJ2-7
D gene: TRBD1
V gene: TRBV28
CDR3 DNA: TGTGCCAGCAGTTTCGGCCAGGGGGCGGCGCAGTACTTC
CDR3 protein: CASSFGQGAAQYF

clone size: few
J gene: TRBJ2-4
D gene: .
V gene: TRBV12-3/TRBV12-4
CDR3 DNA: TGTGCCAGCAGTTTCGGGGACATTCAGTACTTC
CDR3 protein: CASSFGDIQYF

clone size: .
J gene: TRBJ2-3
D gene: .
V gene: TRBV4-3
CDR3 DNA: TGCGCCAGCAGCCCTGGGACACGCAGCACAGATACGCAGTATTTT
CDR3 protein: CASSPGTRSTDTQYF

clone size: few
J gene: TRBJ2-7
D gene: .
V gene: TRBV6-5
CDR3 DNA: TGTGCCAGCAGTCCCCTCCTCGGTAACGAGCAGTACTTC
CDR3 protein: CASSPLLGNEQYF

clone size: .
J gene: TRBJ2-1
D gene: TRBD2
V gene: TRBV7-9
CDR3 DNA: TGTGCCAGCAGCTCCCCGGGACTAGCGGGTTCGAATGAGCAGTTCTTC
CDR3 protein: CASSSPGLAGSNEQFF

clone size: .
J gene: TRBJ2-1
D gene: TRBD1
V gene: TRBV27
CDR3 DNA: TGTGCCAGCAGTTCATCCGGGACAGAATACAATGAGCAGTTCTTC
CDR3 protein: CASSSSGTEYNEQFF

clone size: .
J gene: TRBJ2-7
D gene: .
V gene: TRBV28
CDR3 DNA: TGTGCCAGCAGTTCTGTTAGCGGTACTCTCTACGAGCAGTACTTC
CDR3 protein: CASSSVSGTLYEQYF

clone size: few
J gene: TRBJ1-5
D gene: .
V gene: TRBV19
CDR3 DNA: TGTGCCAGTAGTATGACAGGTCGCAATCAGCCCCAGCATTTT
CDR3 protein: CASSMTGRNQPQHF

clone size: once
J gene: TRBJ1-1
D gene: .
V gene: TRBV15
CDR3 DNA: TGTGCCACCAGCAGAGATCGCGTGGACACTGAAGCTTTCTTT
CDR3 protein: CATSRDRVDTEAFF

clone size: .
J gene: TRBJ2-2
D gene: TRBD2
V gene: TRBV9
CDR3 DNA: TGTGCCAGCAGCCCCCACGGACTAGCGGGGACCGGGGAGCTGTTTTTT
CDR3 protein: CASSPHGLAGTGELFF

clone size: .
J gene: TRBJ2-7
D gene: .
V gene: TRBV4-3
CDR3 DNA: TGCGCCAGCAGCCAAGTTGCAGGGGCCTACGAGCAGTACTTC
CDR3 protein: CASSQVAGAYEQYF

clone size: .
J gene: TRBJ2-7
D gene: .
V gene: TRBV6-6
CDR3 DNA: TGTGCCAGCAGTTTAGATACAGGAGCCTACGAGCAGTACTTC
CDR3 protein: CASSLDTGAYEQYF

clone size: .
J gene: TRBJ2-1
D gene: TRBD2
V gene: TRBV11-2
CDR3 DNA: TGTGCCAGCAGCAATGGGCTAGCGGGAGTTGAGCAGTTCTTC
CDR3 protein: CASSNGLAGVEQFF

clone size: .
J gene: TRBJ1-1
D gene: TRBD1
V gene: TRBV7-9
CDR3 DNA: TGTGCCAGCAGCTTTGGACGACAGGGGGCGAGTGGTTTTGAAGCTTTCTTT
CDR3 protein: CASSFGRQGASGFEAFF

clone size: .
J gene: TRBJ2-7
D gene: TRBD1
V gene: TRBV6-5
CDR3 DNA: TGTGCCAGCAGCTCGACAGGGGGGGACGAGCAGTACTTC
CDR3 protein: CASSSTGGDEQYF

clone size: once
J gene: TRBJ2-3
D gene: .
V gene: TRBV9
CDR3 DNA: TGTGCCAGCAGCGTAGCTGAACAGGGAAGGCTTTCAGCGGGGTATACGCAGTATTTT
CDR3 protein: CASSVAEQGRLSAGYTQYF

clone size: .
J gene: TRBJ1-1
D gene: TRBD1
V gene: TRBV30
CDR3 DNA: TGTGCCTGGAGACGCAGTCTGGGACAGGGAGTCCCTGAAGCTTTCTTT
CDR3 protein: CAWRRSLGQGVPEAFF

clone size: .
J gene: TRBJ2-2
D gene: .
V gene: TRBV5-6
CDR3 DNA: TGTGCCAGCAGCTTGGGGAGATCGAACACCGGGGAGCTGTTTTTT
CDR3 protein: CASSLGRSNTGELFF

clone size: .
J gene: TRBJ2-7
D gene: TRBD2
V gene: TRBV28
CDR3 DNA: TGTGCCAGCCTGAGGCGGGAGAGTATTTACGAGCAGTACTTC
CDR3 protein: CASLRRESIYEQYF

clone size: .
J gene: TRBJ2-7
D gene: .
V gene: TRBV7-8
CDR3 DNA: TGTGCCAGCAGCTTAATGGGGACTGACCTCTCCTACGAGCAGTACTTC
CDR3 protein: CASSLMGTDLSYEQYF

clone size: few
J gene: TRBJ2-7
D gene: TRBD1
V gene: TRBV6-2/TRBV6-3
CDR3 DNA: TGTGCCAGCAGTTGGACAGGGGGCCACGAGCAGTACTTC
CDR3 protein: CASSWTGGHEQYF

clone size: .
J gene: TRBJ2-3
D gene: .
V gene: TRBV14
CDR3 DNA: TGTGCCAGCAGCGCCGGGAGCACAGATACGCAGTATTTT
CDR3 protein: CASSAGSTDTQYF

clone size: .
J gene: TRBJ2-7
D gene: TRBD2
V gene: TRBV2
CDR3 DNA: TGTGCCAGCAGTGAGGGACTAGCGGGACGCTACGAGCAGTACTTC
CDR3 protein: CASSEGLAGRYEQYF

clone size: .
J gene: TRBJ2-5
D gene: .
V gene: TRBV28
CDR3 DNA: TGTGCCAGCAGTTTTGTTCAGTCGGAGACCCAGTACTTC
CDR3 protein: CASSFVQSETQYF

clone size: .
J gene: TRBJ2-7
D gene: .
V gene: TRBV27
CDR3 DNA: TGTGCCAGCAGTTGGGACGGGAGTCACTCCTACGAGCAGTACTTC
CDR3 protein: CASSWDGSHSYEQYF

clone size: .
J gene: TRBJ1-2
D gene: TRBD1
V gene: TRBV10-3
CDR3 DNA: TGTGCCATCAGTCTGGGACAGGGGGCCTATGGCTACACCTTC
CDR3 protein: CAISLGQGAYGYTF

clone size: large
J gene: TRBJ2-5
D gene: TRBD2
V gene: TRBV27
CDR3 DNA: TGTGCCAGCAGTTTATTCCTAGCGGGAGTCGGTGAGACCCAGTACTTC
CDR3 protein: CASSLFLAGVGETQYF

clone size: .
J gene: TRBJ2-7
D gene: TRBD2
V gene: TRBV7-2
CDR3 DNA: TGTGCCAGCAGCTCGTTGGGACTAGCGACATCCTACGAGCAGTACTTC
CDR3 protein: CASSSLGLATSYEQYF

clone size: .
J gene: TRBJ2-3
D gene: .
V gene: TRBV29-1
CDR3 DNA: TGCAGCGCCATCCTCCGGGGGGCTAGCGGCACAGATACGCAGTATTTT
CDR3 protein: CSAILRGASGTDTQYF

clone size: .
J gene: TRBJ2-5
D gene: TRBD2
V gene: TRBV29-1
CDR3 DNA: TGCAGCGTTGAGCCGGATGGGACTAGCGGGAGAGAGACCCAGTACTTC
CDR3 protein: CSVEPDGTSGRETQYF

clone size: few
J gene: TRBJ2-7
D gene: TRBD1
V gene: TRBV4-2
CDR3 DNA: TGTGCCAGCAGCCAAGGGGACAGGCCCTACGAGCAGTACTTC
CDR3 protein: CASSQGDRPYEQYF

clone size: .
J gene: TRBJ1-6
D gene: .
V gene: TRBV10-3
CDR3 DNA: TGTGCCATCAGTGAGCAGGGCTATAATTCACCCCTCCACTTT
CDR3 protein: CAISEQGYNSPLHF

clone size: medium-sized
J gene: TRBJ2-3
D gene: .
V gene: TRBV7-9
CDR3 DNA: TGTGCCAGCAGCCCCACTGGAGATACGCAGTATTTT
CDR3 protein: CASSPTGDTQYF

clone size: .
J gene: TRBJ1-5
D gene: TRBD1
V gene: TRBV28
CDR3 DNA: TGTGCCAGCAGTACCCCGAGGGACAGGGGGCTAAGCAATCAGCCCCAGCATTTT
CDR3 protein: CASSTPRDRGLSNQPQHF

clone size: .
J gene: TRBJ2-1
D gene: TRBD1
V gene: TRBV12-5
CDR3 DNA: TGTGCTAGTGGTTCCCCCGGGACAGGGACGGATGAGCAGTTCTTC
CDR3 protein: CASGSPGTGTDEQFF

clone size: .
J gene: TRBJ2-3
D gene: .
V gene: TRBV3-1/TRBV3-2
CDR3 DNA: TGTGCCAGCAGCCAAGGGGCTGGGGCTGTCGATACGCAGTATTTT
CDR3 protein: CASSQGAGAVDTQYF

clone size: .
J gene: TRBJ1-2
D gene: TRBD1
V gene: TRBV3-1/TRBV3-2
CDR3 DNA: TGTGCCAGCAGCCAGCCGGACAGGGACTATGGCTACACCTTC
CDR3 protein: CASSQPDRDYGYTF

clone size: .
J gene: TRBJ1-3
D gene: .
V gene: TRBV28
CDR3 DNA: TGTGCCAGCAGTCTCGCGGGGGGCGCTGGAAACACCATATATTTT
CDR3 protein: CASSLAGGAGNTIYF

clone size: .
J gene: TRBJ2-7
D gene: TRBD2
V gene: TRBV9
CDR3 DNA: TGTGCCAGCAGCGAGGGACTAGCGGGAGCCGCCTACGAGCAGTACTTC
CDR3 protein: CASSEGLAGAAYEQYF

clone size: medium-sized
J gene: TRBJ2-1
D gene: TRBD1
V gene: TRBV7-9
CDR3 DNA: TGTGCCAGCAGCCAGGGGGTGATATGGTTCTTC
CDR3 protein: CASSQGVIWFF

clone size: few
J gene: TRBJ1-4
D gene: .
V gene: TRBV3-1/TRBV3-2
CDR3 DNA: TGTGCCAGCAGCCAAGACGATCTAATTATCTCTAATGAAAAACTGTTTTTT
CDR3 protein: CASSQDDLIISNEKLFF